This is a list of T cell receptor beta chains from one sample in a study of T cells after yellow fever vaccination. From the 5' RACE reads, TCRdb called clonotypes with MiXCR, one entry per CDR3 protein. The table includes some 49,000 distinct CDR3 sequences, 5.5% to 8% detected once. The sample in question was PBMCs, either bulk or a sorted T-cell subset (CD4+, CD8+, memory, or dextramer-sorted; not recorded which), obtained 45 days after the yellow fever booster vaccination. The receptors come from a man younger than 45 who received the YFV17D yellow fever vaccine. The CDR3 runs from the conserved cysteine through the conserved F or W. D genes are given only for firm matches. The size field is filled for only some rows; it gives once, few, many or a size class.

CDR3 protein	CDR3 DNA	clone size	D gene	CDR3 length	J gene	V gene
CAISNPPGHPDNEQFF	TGTGCCATCAGTAACCCACCGGGACACCCTGACAATGAGCAGTTCTTC	many	NA	16	TRBJ2-1	TRBV10-3
CSASPGGTANQPQHF	TGCAGTGCTAGTCCCGGGGGCACTGCCAATCAGCCCCAGCATTTT	many	NA	15	TRBJ1-5	TRBV20-1
CASSQLETQYF	TGTGCCAGCAGCCAATTGGAGACCCAGTACTTC	many	NA	11	TRBJ2-5	TRBV3-1
CASSDPTPGSLGSYNEQFF	TGTGCCAGCAGCGATCCCACCCCCGGGAGTCTCGGTTCCTACAATGAGCAGTTCTTC	NA	NA	19	TRBJ2-1	TRBV6-2/TRBV6-3
CASSLGSSRLYGYTF	TGTGCCAGCAGCTTAGGGTCCAGCCGACTCTATGGCTACACCTTC	NA	NA	15	TRBJ1-2	TRBV11-2
CSVADMITDTQYF	TGCAGCGTTGCGGATATGATCACAGATACGCAGTATTTT	many	NA	13	TRBJ2-3	TRBV29-1
CSAIKGQGTTGELFF	TGCAGTGCTATTAAGGGACAGGGAACGACCGGGGAGCTGTTTTTT	many	TRBD1	15	TRBJ2-2	TRBV20-1
CSGGTSGYEQYF	TGCAGCGGAGGGACTAGCGGCTACGAGCAGTACTTC	many	TRBD2	12	TRBJ2-7	TRBV29-1
CSVEGVATGEHSYNEQFF	TGCAGCGTTGAAGGGGTGGCCACAGGTGAACATTCCTACAATGAGCAGTTCTTC	NA	NA	18	TRBJ2-1	TRBV29-1
CASSSGSPGELFF	TGTGCCAGCTCTAGCGGGAGCCCCGGGGAGCTGTTTTTT	NA	TRBD2	13	TRBJ2-2	TRBV10-3
CASRHEGAGKWGEQYF	TGTGCCAGCAGGCACGAGGGAGCGGGGAAGTGGGGCGAGCAGTACTTC	many	TRBD2	16	TRBJ2-7	TRBV6-1
CSARMKWNYGYTF	TGCAGTGCTAGAATGAAGTGGAACTATGGCTACACCTTC	few	NA	13	TRBJ1-2	TRBV20-1
CASREGAIEETQYF	TGCGCCAGCCGGGAGGGGGCCATTGAGGAGACCCAGTACTTC	NA	NA	14	TRBJ2-5	TRBV5-1
CSASSSGYQETQYF	TGCAGTGCTAGCTCTAGCGGATACCAAGAGACCCAGTACTTC	few	TRBD2	14	TRBJ2-5	TRBV20-1
CASSLLLASYNEQFF	TGTGCCAGCAGCTTGCTGCTAGCGTCCTACAATGAGCAGTTCTTC	many	NA	15	TRBJ2-1	TRBV5-4
CASSFPTASNPNEQYF	TGCGCCAGCAGCTTCCCAACGGCCTCGAACCCAAACGAGCAGTACTTC	few	NA	16	TRBJ2-7	TRBV5-1
CASSSKGRTQETQYF	TGTGCCAGCAGCTCCAAAGGACGTACTCAAGAGACCCAGTACTTC	few	NA	15	TRBJ2-5	TRBV6-1
CASTATGKGEAFF	TGTGCCAGCACCGCGACAGGGAAGGGTGAAGCTTTCTTT	many	TRBD1	13	TRBJ1-1	TRBV6-4
CASSKSGLFLTYEQYF	TGTGCCAGCAGCAAAAGTGGACTATTCCTTACCTACGAGCAGTACTTC	few	NA	16	TRBJ2-7	TRBV21-1
CASSLVGHGPDTQYF	TGCGCCAGCAGCTTGGTGGGGCACGGGCCAGATACGCAGTATTTT	NA	NA	15	TRBJ2-3	TRBV5-1
CASSPFGREVRADTQYF	TGCGCCAGCAGCCCTTTCGGGCGGGAGGTCCGGGCAGATACGCAGTATTTT	few	TRBD2	17	TRBJ2-3	TRBV5-1
CASRERAGGTDTQYF	TGTGCCAGCAGAGAAAGAGCGGGGGGCACAGATACGCAGTATTTT	NA	TRBD2	15	TRBJ2-3	TRBV6-1
CASSLALETQYF	TGTGCCAGCAGCTTGGCATTGGAGACCCAGTACTTC	many	NA	12	TRBJ2-5	TRBV5-6
CATSDFGQGPGELFF	TGTGCCACCAGTGATTTCGGACAGGGTCCCGGGGAGCTGTTTTTT	many	TRBD1	15	TRBJ2-2	TRBV24-1
CASGARAAEQYF	TGTGCCAGCGGGGCGAGAGCGGCCGAGCAGTACTTC	many	NA	12	TRBJ2-7	TRBV3-1
CSVISGRNYEQYF	TGCAGCGTTATTAGCGGGAGAAACTACGAGCAGTACTTC	many	TRBD2	13	TRBJ2-7	TRBV29-1
CSLTSDQETQYF	TGCAGTCTAACTAGCGACCAAGAGACCCAGTACTTC	NA	TRBD2	12	TRBJ2-5	TRBV20-1
CASSAAGTRINEQFF	TGTGCCAGCAGCGCGGCCGGGACTAGGATTAATGAGCAGTTCTTC	many	TRBD2	15	TRBJ2-1	TRBV7-9
CSARSSNQPQHF	TGCAGTGCTAGAAGCAGCAATCAGCCCCAGCATTTT	NA	NA	12	TRBJ1-5	TRBV20-1
CASSYTSNQGTQYF	TGTGCCAGCAGCTACACTAGTAACCAAGGGACCCAGTACTTC	NA	NA	14	TRBJ2-5	TRBV7-3
CASRELAGGAYEQYF	TGTGCCAGCAGAGAATTAGCGGGGGGGGCCTACGAGCAGTACTTC	many	TRBD2	15	TRBJ2-7	TRBV27
CATSDPKRRLEEQYF	TGTGCCACCAGTGACCCGAAACGACGACTAGAGGAGCAGTACTTC	many	NA	15	TRBJ2-7	TRBV24-1
CAISGDRNYGYTF	TGTGCCATCAGCGGGGACAGAAACTATGGCTACACCTTC	few	TRBD1	13	TRBJ1-2	TRBV10-3
CASSSPIQFF	TGCGCCAGCAGCAGTCCCATCCAGTTCTTC	many	NA	10	TRBJ2-1	TRBV10-2
CASRRGTGIGELFF	TGTGCCAGCAGGCGGGGGACTGGAATCGGGGAGCTGTTTTTT	many	TRBD2	14	TRBJ2-2	TRBV12-3/TRBV12-4
CAISEGPPPRDSPLHF	TGTGCCATCAGTGAGGGACCGCCACCAAGGGATTCACCCCTCCACTTT	many	NA	16	TRBJ1-6	TRBV10-3
CASSLGGAAYEQYF	TGCGCCAGCAGCTTGGGTGGGGCGGCCTACGAGCAGTACTTC	few	NA	14	TRBJ2-7	TRBV5-1
CASSDFLQEQYF	TGTGCCAGCAGTGACTTCCTCCAGGAGCAGTACTTC	many	NA	12	TRBJ2-7	TRBV6-1
CASSLATTGYGGYTF	TGTGCCAGCAGCTTAGCCACGACAGGGTACGGAGGCTACACCTTC	NA	TRBD1	15	TRBJ1-2	TRBV7-2
CSARASDSLPNQPQHF	TGCAGTGCTAGGGCTTCCGACTCGCTTCCCAATCAGCCCCAGCATTTT	many	NA	16	TRBJ1-5	TRBV20-1
CASSLLGGGEQFF	TGTGCCAGCAGCCTCCTAGGGGGCGGTGAGCAGTTCTTC	many	TRBD1	13	TRBJ2-1	TRBV3-1
CASSITGATNEKLFF	TGTGCCAGTAGTATTACAGGGGCAACTAATGAAAAACTGTTTTTT	NA	TRBD1	15	TRBJ1-4	TRBV19
CASSLKSGRTDTQYF	TGTGCCAGCAGTTTAAAAAGCGGGAGAACAGATACGCAGTATTTT	many	TRBD2	15	TRBJ2-3	TRBV27
CASSKRTNTEAFF	TGTGCCAGCAGCAAGCGAACGAACACTGAAGCTTTCTTT	many	NA	13	TRBJ1-1	TRBV6-2/TRBV6-3
CSASRGETGELFF	TGCAGTGCTTCGCGGGGGGAGACCGGGGAGCTGTTTTTT	many	TRBD2	13	TRBJ2-2	TRBV20-1
CATSDRSSYNEQFF	TGTGCCACCAGTGACAGGAGCTCCTACAATGAGCAGTTCTTC	many	NA	14	TRBJ2-1	TRBV24-1
CASSMEGRDTEAFF	TGTGCCAGTAGTATGGAGGGGCGGGACACTGAAGCTTTCTTT	few	NA	14	TRBJ1-1	TRBV19
CASSPLGGTLALEQYF	TGTGCCAGCAGCCCCCTGGGGGGGACGCTCGCTCTCGAGCAGTACTTC	NA	TRBD2	16	TRBJ2-7	TRBV6-2/TRBV6-3
CASRTSGPNTGELFF	TGTGCCAGCAGAACTAGCGGCCCGAACACCGGGGAGCTGTTTTTT	many	TRBD2	15	TRBJ2-2	TRBV6-1
CASSLGTEYGQYF	TGCGCCAGCAGCTTGGGGACAGAGTACGGGCAGTACTTC	many	NA	13	TRBJ2-7	TRBV5-1
CASSSYQQGGNIQYF	TGTGCCAGCAGCTCATACCAACAGGGGGGCAACATTCAGTACTTC	many	TRBD1	15	TRBJ2-4	TRBV7-9
CASSLTTGTSGAYEQYF	TGTGCCAGCAGCCTTACGACCGGGACTAGCGGAGCCTACGAGCAGTACTTC	few	TRBD2	17	TRBJ2-7	TRBV4-2